The sequence of this TCR beta chain was determined in a study of T cell clonality in common variable immunodeficiency. Germline values: CDR1 SGHTS, CDR2 YDEGEE. V lost 7 bases and J lost 0; bases outside the gene matches: 6. CDR3 length: 14 amino acids. This clone was picked up many times. With the read ending 3 residues before the CDR3 end, the germline J gene is used to fill in that end. Produced via immunoSEQ multiplex PCR; TCRdb's table is partial and in-frame only. The sample contains tens of thousands of clones, none of them singletons. Input material: peripheral blood mononuclear cells. This clonotype originated in a person aged 18 to 69 in good health. J is TRBJ1-1 and V is TRBV5-8, with 7 bases identical to TRBD1. Incomplete CDR3 DNA: TGTGCCAGCGTGACAGGGCAGCTGAACACTGAA. Protein: CASVTGQLNTE. The full CDR3 reads CASVTGQLNTEAFF.